This T cell receptor beta chain was sequenced for a study of CD8 T cells in ankylosing spondylitis. Points from the study as a whole: Reactive arthritis synovial fluid and blood previously showed some of these motif variants.

TCRdb used MiXCR to reprocess the 5' RACE reads, holding one entry per CDR3 protein. In the table there are some 87,000 distinct CDR3 sequences, roughly 8.8% of which are singletons. This clonotype was seen repeatedly, ten times or more. As yet, its antigen is unknown. The clonotype originates from a male donor with ankylosing spondylitis or in good health (not recorded which). Sequencing input: blood, either unsorted or a sorted T cell fraction (not recorded which).

Written as DNA, the CDR3 is TGTGCCAGCAGTTTGGGACACTACGAGCAGTACTTC. The encoded protein is CASSLGHYEQYF. V is TRBV12-3 or TRBV12-4 and J is TRBJ2-7; D possibly corresponds to TRBD1 (6 bases). Trimming shortened V by 3 bases and J by 3 bases, and 6 bases separated the two germline ends. The CDR3 spans 12 residues.